The 20 T cell receptor beta chains below come from one sample, sequenced in a study of T-cell reconstitution after alpha-beta-depleted transplantation in children. The authors prepared the TCRbeta library with unique molecular identifiers. TCRdb re-called the PCR reads through MiXCR, storing one row per CDR3 protein. Of roughly 400,000 distinct CDR3 sequences listed, roughly two fifths were seen once; the top ten hold around 29%. The material sequenced was PBMCs, taken before TCRalphabeta/CD19-depleted stem cell transplant. These receptor sequences come from a girl aged 2 to 10 with aplastic anemia, due to receive a stem cell transplant.

The rearrangement links TRBV20-1 to TRBJ2-7, with TRBD2 identical over 14 bases. The CDR3 contains 14 residues. Per the germline V gene, CDR1 is DFQATT and CDR2 is SNEGSKA (reference sequence). V gave up 5 bases and J gave up 3 bases; unmatched junction bases: 3. CDR3 DNA: TGCAGTGCTCCGACTAGCGGGAGGGGCTACGAGCAGTACTTC. Amino acid sequence: CSAPTSGRGYEQYF.

This chain connects TRBV15 to TRBJ2-3, with D possibly TRBD2 on 6 matching bases. Germline V gene sequence: CDR1 LNHNV, CDR2 YYDKDF (reference sequence). The V gene lost 1 base and the J gene lost 1 base, with 9 bases spanning the gap. This CDR3 region has 15 residues. CDR3 nucleotides: TGTGCCACCAGCAGAGCGGGGGACCGCACAGATACGCAGTATTTT. Its translation is CATSRAGDRTDTQYF.

The chain is built from TRBV9 and TRBJ2-7, with TRBD1 matching 7 bases. CDR3 length: 16 residues. From germline, CDR1 is SGDLS and CDR2 YYNGEE. The ends lost 4 bases at V and 1 base at J; junction bases unmatched: 11. The CDR3 bases are TGTGCCAGCAGCCCTTTAGACAGGGATCTATCCTACGAGCAGTACTTC. Its protein product is CASSPLDRDLSYEQYF.

The chain recombines TRBV6-5 with TRBJ2-7; D is unresolved. Germline V gene lookup returns CDR1 MNHEY and CDR2 SVGAGI. V lost 2 bases and J 2 bases, leaving 13 bases between the germline ends. The CDR3 consists of 15 residues. CDR3 in DNA: TGTGCCAGCAGTTACGCGTGGGAACCCACCTACGAGCAGTACTTC. This gives the protein CASSYAWEPTYEQYF.

The chain recombines TRBV28 with TRBJ2-5; 10 nucleotides match TRBD2. The CDR3 has 13 amino acids. Germline CDR1 and CDR2: MDHEN and SYDVKM. Trimming cost V 4 bases and J 9 bases; bases outside gene matches: 5. In DNA form, the CDR3 reads TGTGCCAGCAGTTACCCCACTAGCGGGGCCCAGTACTTC. Residues: CASSYPTSGAQYF. Supplemented by reference TRBV28 and TRBJ2-5, the full variable domain reads DVKVTQSSRYLVKRTGEKVFLECVQDMDHENMFWYRQDPGLGLRLIYFSYDVKMKEKGDIPEGYSVSREKKERFSLILESASTNQTSMYLCASSYPTSGAQYFGPGTRLLVL.

This chain uses TRBV20-1 with TRBJ1-5, with TRBD1 identical over 11 bases. The CDR3 runs to 13 residues. Germline values: CDR1 DFQATT, CDR2 SNEGSKA (reference sequence). The junction had 4 bases not matched to a gene; V was cut back by 5 bases and J by 7 bases. CDR3 loop: CSAPGQGEQPQHF. The DNA for the CDR3 is TGCAGTGCTCCGGGACAGGGGGAACAGCCCCAGCATTTT.

The gene calls are TRBV18 and TRBJ1-1; D may be TRBD1 (5 bases). V gave up 2 bases and J gave up 0 bases, with 10 bases separating them. The CDR3 totals 15 residues. The germline V gene encodes CDR1 KGHSH and CDR2 LQKENI. The CDR3 DNA follows: TGTGCCAGCTCACCAGGGGCAGGCATGAACACTGAAGCTTTCTTT. This translates into CASSPGAGMNTEAFF.

The chain is built from TRBV18 and TRBJ1-6; no reliable D call. Germline CDR1 KGHSH, CDR2 LQKENI. The CDR3 sequence is 14 residues long. Trimming stripped 3 bases from V and 4 bases from J, with 7 bases between. CDR3 DNA: TGTGCCAGCTCACCGCGAGAATATAATTCACCCCTCCACTTT. It translates to CASSPREYNSPLHF.

Many counts were recorded for this clonotype. The chain uses TRBV29-1 and TRBJ1-2; D possibly corresponds to TRBD1 (5 bases). Germline V gene data show CDR1 as SQVTM and CDR2 as ANQGSEA. Trimming stripped 6 bases from V and 1 base from J, with 15 bases between. The CDR3 sequence is 14 residues long. The CDR3 region has the DNA TGCAGCGTCCCCCGGGAGGGGCATAACTATGGCTACACCTTC. Translation: CSVPREGHNYGYTF.

V usage is TRBV2 and J usage is TRBJ1-2, with D uncertain. The CDR3 spans 13 residues. Germline assignment: CDR1 SNHLY and CDR2 FYNNEI. V gave up 8 bases and J gave up 4 bases, with 14 bases separating them. CDR3 sequence reads: CASSGSNFYGYTF. In DNA form, the CDR3 reads TGTGCCAGCTCCGGGAGTAACTTCTATGGCTACACCTTC.

J is TRBJ2-1 and V is TRBV7-6, with 14 bases aligning to TRBD2. Germline V gene lookup returns CDR1 SGHVS and CDR2 FNYEAQ. J was trimmed by 5 bases and V by 6 bases; bases with no gene match: 3. This CDR3 contains 15 residues. DNA for the CDR3: TGTGCCAGCAGGCGACTAGCGGGGGGGAACAATGAGCAGTTCTTC. Residues: CASRRLAGGNNEQFF.

This clonotype was detected many times. This chain links TRBV12-3 or TRBV12-4 with TRBJ2-2; tentatively, D is TRBD1 (6 bases). V gave up 6 bases and J gave up 4 bases, with 15 bases separating them. The CDR3 is 15 residues long. The CDR3: CASSPLGGSTGELFF. The CDR3 DNA is TGTGCCAGCAGCCCCCTAGGGGGAAGCACCGGGGAGCTGTTTTTT.

The sample holds many counts of this clonotype. J is TRBJ2-4 and V is TRBV29-1; TRBD1 aligns across 9 bases. V lost 8 bases and J lost 6; bases outside the gene matches: 11. Germline CDR1 is SQVTM and CDR2 is ANQGSEA. CDR3 length: 14 residues. CDR3 sequence reads: CSITGGGFTNIQYF. The DNA of the CDR3 is TGCAGCATAACAGGGGGCGGTTTTACAAACATTCAGTACTTC.

The rearrangement joins TRBV12-3 or TRBV12-4 to TRBJ2-3; 9 positions agree with TRBD1. This CDR3 spans 15 amino acids. Losses at the gene ends were 3 bases for V and 7 bases for J; bases not matched to a gene: 8. The CDR3 region has the DNA TGTGCCAGCAGTTTCGAACAGGGGGCATCGTATACGCAGTATTTT. This sequence encodes CASSFEQGASYTQYF.

The rearrangement links TRBV20-1 to TRBJ2-7; the D gene is possibly TRBD2 (6 bases). V gave up 6 bases and J gave up 4 bases, with 16 bases separating them. Germline V lookup: CDR1 DFQATT, CDR2 SNEGSKA (reference sequence). CDR3 size: 13 residues. DNA for the CDR3: TGCAGTGCCGGGGGTGGGATCAGATACGAGCAGTACTTC. This gives the protein CSAGGGIRYEQYF.

The chain links TRBV7-2 to TRBJ2-1, with D perhaps TRBD1 (6 bases). The CDR3 sequence is 15 residues long. CDR1 and CDR2 (germline): SGHTA, FQGNSA. V was clipped by 3 bases and J by 7 bases, with 16 bases between them. The chain's CDR3 is CASSLGAILRNEQFF. CDR3 nucleotides: TGTGCCAGCAGCTTGGGGGCTATACTTAGGAATGAGCAGTTCTTC.

Concerning this clonotype: Mismatch with germline at one junction end may stem from a read error. The CDR3: CASSSTGTLAAPIF. The CDR3 DNA reads as TGTGCCAGCAGCTCGACCGGGACTTTGGCCGCGCCAATCTTC. This chain links TRBV7-6 with TRBJ2-7; possible D gene TRBD2, 6 bases. The CDR3 is made up of 14 amino acids. The germline V gene encodes CDR1 SGHVS and CDR2 FNYEAQ. Variable domain in full (rest from reference TRBV7-6 and TRBJ2-7): GAGVSQSPRYKVTKRGQDVALRCDPISGHVSLYWYRQALGQGPEFLTYFNYEAQQDKSGLPNDRFSAERPEGSISTLTIQRTEQRDSAMYRCASSSTGTLAAPIFGPGTRLTVT.

The chain joins TRBV15 to TRBJ2-3, with TRBD2 identical over 11 bases. Looked up from germline, CDR1 is LNHNV and CDR2 is YYDKDF (reference sequence). V trimming: 9 bases; J trimming: 2 bases; junction bases outside the gene matches: 1. The CDR3 is 13 residues long. CDR3 region: CATLAGDTDTQYF. CDR3 nucleotides: TGTGCCACACTAGCGGGAGACACAGATACGCAGTATTTT.

This clonotype occurred once. A clone one base away is much larger, so this may be a read error. The rearrangement joins TRBV7-9 to TRBJ1-4; possibly TRBD1 for D (6 bases). Germline lookup yields CDR1 SEHNR and CDR2 FQNEAQ (reference sequence). This CDR3 spans 16 amino acids. DNA of the CDR3: TGTCCCAGCAGCTTAGAGGTGACAGGCCGAAATGAAAAACTGTTTTTT. It encodes CPSSLEVTGRNEKLFF.

The genes are TRBV12-3 or TRBV12-4 and TRBJ2-5; D may be TRBD1 (6 bases). The CDR3 sequence is 13 residues long. Trimming removed 7 bases at V and 4 bases at J, with 13 bases between. CDR3 DNA sequence: TGTGCCAGCACCGATGGACAGTCAGAGACCCAGTACTTC. Protein: CASTDGQSETQYF.